These 20 T cell receptor beta chains were all obtained from the same sample, sequenced in a study of PD-1 blockade in mismatch repair-deficient tumors. Profiling relied on immunoSEQ multiplex PCR, and the TCRdb table lists in-frame clones only, not all of them. The table shows 75,000 to 85,000 clones, with 81% occurring only once. The starting material was peripheral blood, obtained 12 weeks after starting pembrolizumab. These receptor sequences come from an adult with mismatch repair-deficient cancer.

This clone was found once. The chain joins TRBV25-1 to TRBJ2-5; 14 nucleotides line up with TRBD2. V was clipped by 3 bases and J by 5 bases; unmatched bases: 11. CDR3 size: 18 residues. Germline V lookup: CDR1 MGHDK, CDR2 SYGVNS. CDR3 sequence (DNA): TGTGCCAGCAGTGAGGCAGCTCCGGGACTAGCGGGAGTTGAGACCCAGTACTTC. Amino acid sequence: CASSEAAPGLAGVETQYF.

The chain combines TRBV10-3 with TRBJ1-2; D is unclear. Trimming left V 10 bases short and J 4 bases short, with 13 bases between. The CDR3 is 12 residues long. Germline CDR1 is ENHRY and CDR2 is SYGVKD. The CDR3 loop is CATATSGYGYTF. CDR3 bases: TGTGCCACGGCAACTTCTGGCTATGGCTACACCTTC.

The gene calls are TRBV7-2 and TRBJ1-1, with D possibly being TRBD1 (6 bases). The CDR3 has 14 amino acids. The V end lost 1 base, the J end lost 5 bases, and 11 bases lay between the germline ends. Germline CDR1 is SGHTA and CDR2 is FQGNSA. The CDR3 spells CASSLGTQGTEAFF. Written as DNA, the CDR3 is TGTGCCAGCAGCTTAGGCACACAGGGAACTGAAGCTTTCTTT.

The chain links TRBV27 to TRBJ1-2, with TRBD1 matching 7 bases. Per germline, CDR1 MNHEY and CDR2 SMNVEV (reference sequence). The CDR3 contains 16 residues. V gave up 4 bases and J gave up 5 bases; unmatched junction bases: 13. CDR3 in DNA: TGTGCCAGCAGTTCAAAACAGGGGATTGCCTCTTATGGCTACACCTTC. Its protein is CASSSKQGIASYGYTF.

The rearrangement uses TRBV6-5 and TRBJ1-1, with D possibly being TRBD1 (5 bases). With 6 bases removed from V and 5 bases from J, the gap between germline ends came to 16 bases. The CDR3 spans 14 residues. Germline CDR1 MNHEY, CDR2 SVGAGI. CDR3 region: CASRDLEGSTEAFF. In DNA form, the CDR3 reads TGTGCCAGCAGAGATTTAGAGGGGAGTACTGAAGCTTTCTTT.

J is TRBJ2-1 and V is TRBV12-5, with D perhaps matching TRBD1 (5 bases). CDR3 length: 13 residues. Germline CDR1 and CDR2: LGHNT and FRNRAP. V lost 7 bases to trimming and J lost 9 bases, with 16 bases between them. CDR3 residues: CASVLQGFGEQFF. In nucleotides, the CDR3 is TGTGCTAGTGTCCTGCAGGGATTTGGTGAGCAGTTCTTC.

This clone was counted only a few times. The genes are TRBV12-5 and TRBJ2-5, with D maybe TRBD1 (6 bases). CDR1 is LGHNT and CDR2 is FRNRAP in the germline V gene. The length of the CDR3 is 19 residues. Between the trimmed V and J ends, which lost 0 bases and 2 bases, there was a span of 22 bases. DNA of the CDR3: TGTGCTAGTGGTTTGGTACTATTTGGCCAGGGGAGACTTCAAGAGACCCAGTACTTC. Protein product: CASGLVLFGQGRLQETQYF.

This clone was seen only once. The CDR3 nucleotides read TGTGCCAGCAGTTTAGTCGGTAGGATAGAGACCCAGTACTTC. It encodes CASSLVGRIETQYF. The chain couples TRBV28 to TRBJ2-5, with D hard to call. Germline V lookup: CDR1 MDHEN, CDR2 SYDVKM. This CDR3 region has 14 residues. V lost 2 bases, J lost 4 bases, and 11 bases lay in between. The whole variable domain, filled in from reference TRBV28 and TRBJ2-5, reads DVKVTQSSRYLVKRTGEKVFLECVQDMDHENMFWYRQDPGLGLRLIYFSYDVKMKEKGDIPEGYSVSREKKERFSLILESASTNQTSMYLCASSLVGRIETQYFGPGTRLLVL.

The chain combines TRBV19 with TRBJ1-1, with TRBD1 identical over 8 bases. The CDR3 is made up of 14 amino acids. Losses at the gene ends were 10 bases for V and 7 bases for J; bases not matched to a gene: 14. From germline, CDR1 is LNHDA and CDR2 SQIVND (reference sequence). CDR3 DNA: TGTGCCATTAAACCGGGGCAGGGGGCAGGTGAAGCTTTCTTT. Protein: CAIKPGQGAGEAFF.

The chain uses TRBV5-1 and TRBJ1-4; 7 bases match TRBD1. The CDR3 loop spans 13 amino acids. The V gene's germline CDR1 is SGHRS and CDR2 YFSETQ. With 9 bases clipped from V and 7 bases from J, the junction kept 9 bases outside the gene matches. The CDR3 spells CATTTGMGEKLFF. The CDR3 DNA sequence: TGCGCCACTACGACAGGGATGGGTGAAAAACTGTTTTTT.

The chain couples TRBV14 to TRBJ1-2; a weak D match, TRBD1 (6 bases). Trimming cost V 4 bases and J 1 base, with 10 bases left between them. The CDR3 is made up of 14 amino acids. Germline CDR1 and CDR2: SGHDN and FVKESK. The CDR3 region has the DNA TGTGCCAGCAGCCCTACAGGGTTTAACTATGGCTACACCTTC. Protein product: CASSPTGFNYGYTF.

This chain links TRBV2 with TRBJ2-3, with D possibly matching TRBD2 (6 bases). The length of the CDR3 is 14 residues. Germline assignment: CDR1 SNHLY and CDR2 FYNNEI. The V and J ends lost 4 bases and 6 bases respectively, with 14 bases between them. The CDR3 nucleotides read TGTGCCAGCAGTGTCCTAGCGTCGGTTGATACGCAGTATTTT. Translated: CASSVLASVDTQYF.

The chain has TRBV11-2 and TRBJ2-2, with D perhaps given as TRBD1 or TRBD2 (6 bases each). The CDR3 consists of 15 residues. V shed 1 base and J shed 5 bases, with 11 bases lying between them. Per the germline V gene, CDR1 is SGHAT and CDR2 is FQNNGV. CDR3 in amino acids: CASSLGRGGTGELFF. CDR3 DNA: TGTGCCAGCAGCTTAGGCAGGGGAGGAACCGGGGAGCTGTTTTTT.

J is TRBJ2-7 and V is TRBV7-2; no reliable D call. The CDR3 totals 11 residues. The ends were cut back, 4 bases at V and 7 bases at J, with 8 bases in the middle. Germline CDR1 is SGHTA and CDR2 is FQGNSA. As DNA, the CDR3 is TGTGCCAGCAGCTCCCCCGGGGAGCAGTACTTC. It codes for CASSSPGEQYF.

This clone came up once. The chain uses TRBV5-1 and TRBJ2-2; no clear D. The CDR3 loop spans 16 amino acids. From germline, CDR1 is SGHRS and CDR2 YFSETQ. V lost 0 bases and J lost 1, with 10 bases in between. CDR3 sequence reads: CASSLDGTLNTGELFF. CDR3 in DNA: TGCGCCAGCAGCTTGGATGGAACCTTGAACACCGGGGAGCTGTTTTTT.

V and J are TRBV29-1 and TRBJ2-7; perhaps D is TRBD1 or TRBD2 (5 bases each). Trimming removed 3 bases at V and 7 bases at J, with 16 bases between. This CDR3 spans 13 amino acids. Germline assignment: CDR1 SQVTM and CDR2 ANQGSEA. The CDR3 DNA follows: TGCAGCGTTGATTTCGGGGCCTCGTTGGAGCAGTACTTC. Amino acids: CSVDFGASLEQYF.

Only one count was recorded for this clone. V usage is TRBV5-6 and J usage is TRBJ1-4; a weak D match, TRBD1 (5 bases). CDR1 and CDR2 from the germline V gene are SGHDT and YYEEEE. V was trimmed by 3 bases and J by 3 bases, leaving 21 bases between them. The CDR3 sequence is 18 residues long. The CDR3 reads CASSSMGSQEVPNEKLFF. The DNA of the CDR3 is TGTGCCAGCAGCTCGATGGGGTCACAGGAGGTTCCTAATGAAAAACTGTTTTTT.

The chain couples TRBV2 to TRBJ2-5; no definite D call. Trimming took off 5 bases at V and 1 base at J, with 29 bases between the two ends. Germline V lookup: CDR1 SNHLY, CDR2 FYNNEI. The CDR3 consists of 20 residues. The CDR3 bases are TGTGCCAGCAGTTCCCCCGGGCCTACCAGGAGCCGAACTATCCAAGAGACCCAGTACTTC. Protein: CASSSPGPTRSRTIQETQYF. The variable domain in full, with the rest retrieved from reference TRBV2 and TRBJ2-5, is EPEVTQTPSHQVTQMGQEVILRCVPISNHLYFYWYRQILGQKVEFLVSFYNNEISEKSEIFDDQFSVERPDGSNFTLKIRSTKLEDSAMYFCASSSPGPTRSRTIQETQYFGPGTRLLVL.

J is TRBJ2-3 and V is TRBV5-1; 7 bases agree with TRBD1. Germline V gene lookup returns CDR1 SGHRS and CDR2 YFSETQ. The V segment lost 4 bases and the J segment 2 bases; nucleotides outside the gene matches: 4. CDR3 size: 14 residues. In DNA, the CDR3 is TGCGCCAGCAGCCGCGGACAGGCCACAGATACGCAGTATTTT. It codes for CASSRGQATDTQYF.

J is TRBJ2-1 and V is TRBV27; no definite D call. The CDR3 sequence is 15 residues long. Deletions cut 2 bases from V and 3 bases from J, with 11 bases between. Looked up from germline, CDR1 is MNHEY and CDR2 is SMNVEV (reference sequence). The CDR3 reads CASSLKSTDYNEQFF. For the CDR3, the DNA is TGTGCCAGCAGTTTAAAGTCAACAGACTACAATGAGCAGTTCTTC.